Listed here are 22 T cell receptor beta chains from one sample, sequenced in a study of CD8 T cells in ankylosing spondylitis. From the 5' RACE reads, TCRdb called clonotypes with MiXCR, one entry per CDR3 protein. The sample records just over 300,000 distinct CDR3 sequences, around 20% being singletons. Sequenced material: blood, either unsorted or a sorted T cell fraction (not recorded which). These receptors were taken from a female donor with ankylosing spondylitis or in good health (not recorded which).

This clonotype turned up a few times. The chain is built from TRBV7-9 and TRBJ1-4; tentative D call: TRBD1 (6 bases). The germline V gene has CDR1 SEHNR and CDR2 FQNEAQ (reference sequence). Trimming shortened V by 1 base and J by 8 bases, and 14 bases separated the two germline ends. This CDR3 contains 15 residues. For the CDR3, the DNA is TGTGCCAGCAGCTTAGAAGCAGGGGTAAACGAAAAACTGTTTTTT. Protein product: CASSLEAGVNEKLFF.

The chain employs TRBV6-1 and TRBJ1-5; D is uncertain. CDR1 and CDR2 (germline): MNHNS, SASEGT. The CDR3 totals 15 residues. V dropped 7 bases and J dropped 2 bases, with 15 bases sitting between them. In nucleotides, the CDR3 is TGTGCCAGCAAGCCGACGTTATGGGGCAATCAGCCCCAGCATTTT. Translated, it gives CASKPTLWGNQPQHF.

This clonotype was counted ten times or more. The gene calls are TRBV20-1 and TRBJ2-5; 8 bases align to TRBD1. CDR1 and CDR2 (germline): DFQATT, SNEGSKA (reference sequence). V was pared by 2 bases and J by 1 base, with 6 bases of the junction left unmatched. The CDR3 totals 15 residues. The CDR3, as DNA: TGCAGTGCTAGATTCCGTACAGGGGGCCAAGAGACCCAGTACTTC. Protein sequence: CSARFRTGGQETQYF.

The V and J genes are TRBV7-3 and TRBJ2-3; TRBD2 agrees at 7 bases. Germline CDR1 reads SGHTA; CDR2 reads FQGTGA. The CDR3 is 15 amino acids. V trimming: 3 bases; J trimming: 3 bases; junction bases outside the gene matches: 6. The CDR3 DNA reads TGTGCCAGCAGCTTTACGGGAGGCGTAACAGATACGCAGTATTTT. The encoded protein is CASSFTGGVTDTQYF.

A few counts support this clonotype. CDR3 DNA sequence: TGTGCCAGCACCCAGCTCGGCACTAGCTATGGCTACACCTTC. Translating it yields CASTQLGTSYGYTF. This rearrangement joins TRBV6-1 to TRBJ1-2, with D uncertain. Germline V CDR1 and CDR2: MNHNS, SASEGT. The germline V and J ends were trimmed by 7 bases and 4 bases, with 16 bases remaining between them. The CDR3 length is 14 residues.

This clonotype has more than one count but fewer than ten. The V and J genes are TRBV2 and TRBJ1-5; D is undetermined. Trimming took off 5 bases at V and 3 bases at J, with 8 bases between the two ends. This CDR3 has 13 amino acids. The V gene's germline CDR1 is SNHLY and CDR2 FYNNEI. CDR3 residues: CASSLSYNQPQHF. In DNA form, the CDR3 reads TGTGCCAGCAGTCTCAGCTACAATCAGCCCCAGCATTTT.

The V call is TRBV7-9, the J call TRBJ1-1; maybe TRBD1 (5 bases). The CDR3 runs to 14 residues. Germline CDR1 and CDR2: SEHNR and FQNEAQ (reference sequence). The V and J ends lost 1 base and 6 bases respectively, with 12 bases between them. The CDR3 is CASSLVNQGAEAFF. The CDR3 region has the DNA TGTGCCAGCAGCTTAGTTAACCAAGGGGCTGAAGCTTTCTTT.

The DNA of the CDR3 is TGTGCCATCAGTGAGTCGCCGGGACAGGGAACCTACGAGCAGTACTTC. It is translated as CAISESPGQGTYEQYF. The V and J genes are TRBV10-3 and TRBJ2-7; 9 nucleotides align to TRBD1. V lost 0 bases to trimming and J lost 2 bases; unmatched junction nucleotides: 5. Looked up from germline, CDR1 is ENHRY and CDR2 is SYGVKD. The CDR3 has 16 amino acids.

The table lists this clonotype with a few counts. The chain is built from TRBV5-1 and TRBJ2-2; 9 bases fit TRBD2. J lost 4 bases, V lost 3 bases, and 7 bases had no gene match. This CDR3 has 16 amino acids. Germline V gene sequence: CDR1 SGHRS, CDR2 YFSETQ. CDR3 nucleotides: TGCGCCAGCAGCTCCGGGACTAGCAAAGTCACCGGGGAGCTGTTTTTT. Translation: CASSSGTSKVTGELFF. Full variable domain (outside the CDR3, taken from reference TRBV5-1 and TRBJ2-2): KAGVTQTPRYLIKTRGQQVTLSCSPISGHRSVSWYQQTPGQGLQFLFEYFSETQRNKGNFPGRFSGRQFSNSRSEMNVSTLELGDSALYLCASSSGTSKVTGELFFGEGSRLTVL.

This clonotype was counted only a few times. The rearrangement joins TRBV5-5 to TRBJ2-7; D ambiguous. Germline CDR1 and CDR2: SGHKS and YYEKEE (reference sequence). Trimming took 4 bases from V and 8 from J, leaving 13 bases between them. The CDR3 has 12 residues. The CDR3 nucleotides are TGTGCCAGCAGCCCCGGGCGCCTCAAGCAGTACTTC. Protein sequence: CASSPGRLKQYF.

The CDR3 sequence: CASSSSGKTTDTQYF. CDR3 DNA: TGCGCCAGCAGCAGCTCCGGGAAAACCACAGATACGCAGTATTTT. The chain is built from TRBV5-1 and TRBJ2-3, with D maybe TRBD2 (5 bases). V dropped 4 bases and J dropped 2 bases, with 14 bases sitting between them. Germline CDR1 and CDR2: SGHRS and YFSETQ. This CDR3 contains 15 residues.

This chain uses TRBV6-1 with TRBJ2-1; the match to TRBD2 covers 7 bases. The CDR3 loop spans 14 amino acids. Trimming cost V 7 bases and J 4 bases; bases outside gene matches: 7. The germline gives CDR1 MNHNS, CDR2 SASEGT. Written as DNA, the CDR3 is TGTGCCAGCATTCGGTGGGAGGGTTACAATGAGCAGTTCTTC. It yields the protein CASIRWEGYNEQFF.

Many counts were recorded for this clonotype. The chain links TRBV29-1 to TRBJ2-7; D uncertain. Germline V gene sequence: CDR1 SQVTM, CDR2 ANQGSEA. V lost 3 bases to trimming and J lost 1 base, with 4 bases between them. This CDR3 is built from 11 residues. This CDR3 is CSVELSYEQYF. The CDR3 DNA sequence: TGCAGCGTTGAGTTATCCTACGAGCAGTACTTC.

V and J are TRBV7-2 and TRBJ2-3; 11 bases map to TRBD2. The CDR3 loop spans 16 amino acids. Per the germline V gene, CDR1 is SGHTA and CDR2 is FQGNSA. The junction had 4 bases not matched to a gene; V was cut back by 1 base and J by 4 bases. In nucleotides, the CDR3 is TGTGCCAGCAGCTTAGTAGCGGGAGGGCTCCCAGATACGCAGTATTTT. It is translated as CASSLVAGGLPDTQYF. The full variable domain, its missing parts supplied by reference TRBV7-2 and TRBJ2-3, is GAGVSQSPSNKVTEKGKDVELRCDPISGHTALYWYRQSLGQGLEFLIYFQGNSAPDKSGLPSDRFSAERTGGSVSTLTIQRTQQEDSAVYLCASSLVAGGLPDTQYFGPGTRLTVL.

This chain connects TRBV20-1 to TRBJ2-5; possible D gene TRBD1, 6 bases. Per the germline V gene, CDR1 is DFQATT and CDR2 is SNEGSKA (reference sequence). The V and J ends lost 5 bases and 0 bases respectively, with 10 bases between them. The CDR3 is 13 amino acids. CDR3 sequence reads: CSAHRTDQETQYF. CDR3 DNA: TGCAGTGCTCACCGGACAGACCAAGAGACCCAGTACTTC.

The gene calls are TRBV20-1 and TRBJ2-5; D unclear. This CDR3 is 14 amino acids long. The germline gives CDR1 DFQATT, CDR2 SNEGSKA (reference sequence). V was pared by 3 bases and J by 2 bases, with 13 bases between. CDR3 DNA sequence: TGCAGTGCTAGCCGGGCAGGAATACAAGAGACCCAGTACTTC. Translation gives CSASRAGIQETQYF.

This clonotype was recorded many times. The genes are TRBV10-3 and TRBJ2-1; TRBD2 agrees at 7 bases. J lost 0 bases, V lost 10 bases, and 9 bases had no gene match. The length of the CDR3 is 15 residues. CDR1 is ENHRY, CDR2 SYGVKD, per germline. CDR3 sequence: CATRAPSGSYNEQFF. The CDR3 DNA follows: TGTGCCACCCGCGCTCCTAGCGGCTCCTACAATGAGCAGTTCTTC.

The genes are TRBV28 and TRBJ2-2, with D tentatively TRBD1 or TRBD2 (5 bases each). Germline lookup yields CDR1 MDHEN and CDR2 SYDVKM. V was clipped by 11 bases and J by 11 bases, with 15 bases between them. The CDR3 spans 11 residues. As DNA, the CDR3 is TGTGCCTGCCGAAGGGACGGAGAGCTGTTTTTT. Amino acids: CACRRDGELFF.

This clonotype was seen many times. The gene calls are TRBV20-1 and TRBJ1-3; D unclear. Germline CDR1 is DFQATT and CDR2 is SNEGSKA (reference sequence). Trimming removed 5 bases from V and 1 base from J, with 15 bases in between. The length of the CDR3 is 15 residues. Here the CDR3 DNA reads TGCAGTGCTCCCCTGGACGGTGTTTCTGGAAACACCATATATTTT. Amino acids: CSAPLDGVSGNTIYF.

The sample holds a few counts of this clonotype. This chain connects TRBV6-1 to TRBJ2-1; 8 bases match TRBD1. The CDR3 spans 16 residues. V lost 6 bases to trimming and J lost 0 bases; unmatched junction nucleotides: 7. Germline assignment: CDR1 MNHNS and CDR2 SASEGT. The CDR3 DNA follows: TGTGCCAGCAGGGGACAGGAGCCAAGCTCCTACAATGAGCAGTTCTTC. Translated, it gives CASRGQEPSSYNEQFF.

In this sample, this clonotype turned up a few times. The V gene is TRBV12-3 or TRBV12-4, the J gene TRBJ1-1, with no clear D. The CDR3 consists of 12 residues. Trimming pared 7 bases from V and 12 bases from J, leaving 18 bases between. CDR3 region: CASTGVGLRTFF. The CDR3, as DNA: TGTGCCAGCACCGGAGTCGGGTTGCGAACTTTCTTT.

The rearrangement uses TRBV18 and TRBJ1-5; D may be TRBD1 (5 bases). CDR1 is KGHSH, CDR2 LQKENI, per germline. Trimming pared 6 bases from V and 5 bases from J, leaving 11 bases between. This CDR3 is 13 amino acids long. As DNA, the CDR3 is TGTGCCAGCTCCACCGGAGGGGATCAGCCCCAGCATTTT. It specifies CASSTGGDQPQHF.